Given below is one T cell receptor beta chain in context. The sample is drawn from a study of blood T cell repertoires in COVID-19. The V and J ends lost 1 base and 0 bases respectively, with 10 bases between them. This CDR3 spans 16 amino acids. The germline CDR1 and CDR2 sequences are SGHTA and FQGNSA. Clones were read by immunoSEQ multiplex PCR, and TCRdb kept only the in-frame ones, dropping some. The table has 120,000 to 150,000 clones, around 83% seen once; the top ten hold around 5.4%. Everyone who took part was 18 to 89 years old, and they came from about two dozen US areas. Participants' reported clinical history set cohort assignment.

The V and J genes are TRBV7-2 and TRBJ2-1, with D uncertain. This receptor was obtained from a woman between 45 and 60 years old who had been exposed to COVID-19. Sequencing was carried out using PBMCs or T cells enriched from blood (not recorded which). Written as DNA, the CDR3 is TGTGCCAGCAGCTTAGTAGTGTCTCGCTCCTACAATGAGCAGTTCTTC. This sequence encodes CASSLVVSRSYNEQFF.